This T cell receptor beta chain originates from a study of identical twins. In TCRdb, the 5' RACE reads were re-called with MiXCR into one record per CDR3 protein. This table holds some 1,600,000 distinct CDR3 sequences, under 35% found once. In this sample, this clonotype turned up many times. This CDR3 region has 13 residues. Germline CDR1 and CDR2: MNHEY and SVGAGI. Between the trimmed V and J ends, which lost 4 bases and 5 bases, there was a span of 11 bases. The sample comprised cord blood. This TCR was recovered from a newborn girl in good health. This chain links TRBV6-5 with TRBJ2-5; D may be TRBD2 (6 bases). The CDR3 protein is CASSSQGGETQYF. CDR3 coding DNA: TGTGCCAGCAGTTCACAAGGAGGGGAGACCCAGTACTTC.